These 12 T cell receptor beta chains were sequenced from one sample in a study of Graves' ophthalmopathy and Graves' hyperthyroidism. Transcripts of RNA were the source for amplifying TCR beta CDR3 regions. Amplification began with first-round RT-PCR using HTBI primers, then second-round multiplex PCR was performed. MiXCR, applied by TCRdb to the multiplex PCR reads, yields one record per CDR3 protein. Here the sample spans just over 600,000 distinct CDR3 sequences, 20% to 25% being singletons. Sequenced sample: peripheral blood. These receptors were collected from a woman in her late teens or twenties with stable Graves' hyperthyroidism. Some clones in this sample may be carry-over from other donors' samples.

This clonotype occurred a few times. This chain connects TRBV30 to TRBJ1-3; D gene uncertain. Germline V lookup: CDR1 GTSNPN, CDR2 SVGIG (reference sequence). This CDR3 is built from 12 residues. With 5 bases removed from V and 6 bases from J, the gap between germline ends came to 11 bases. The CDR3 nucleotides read TGTGCCTGGGACCGGGGTTCAAACACCATATATTTT. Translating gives CAWDRGSNTIYF.

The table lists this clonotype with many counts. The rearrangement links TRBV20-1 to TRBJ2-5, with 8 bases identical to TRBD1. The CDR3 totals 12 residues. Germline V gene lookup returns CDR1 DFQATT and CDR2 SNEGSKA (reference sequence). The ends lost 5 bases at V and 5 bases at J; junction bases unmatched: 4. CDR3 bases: TGCAGTGCTTTCAGGGGGCAGGAGACCCAGTACTTC. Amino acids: CSAFRGQETQYF.

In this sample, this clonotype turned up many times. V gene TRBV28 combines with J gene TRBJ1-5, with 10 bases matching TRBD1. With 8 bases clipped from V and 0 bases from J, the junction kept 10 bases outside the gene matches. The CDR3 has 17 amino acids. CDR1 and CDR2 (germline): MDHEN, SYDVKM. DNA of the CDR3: TGTGCCAGCCACGGGACAGGGGTGGCATTTAGCAATCAGCCCCAGCATTTT. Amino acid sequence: CASHGTGVAFSNQPQHF.

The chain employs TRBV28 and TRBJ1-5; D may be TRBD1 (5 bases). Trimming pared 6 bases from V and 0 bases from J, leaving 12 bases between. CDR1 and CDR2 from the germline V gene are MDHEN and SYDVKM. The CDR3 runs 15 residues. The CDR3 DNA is TGTGCCAGCAGCCTCCACCAGGGTAGCAATCAGCCCCAGCATTTT. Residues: CASSLHQGSNQPQHF. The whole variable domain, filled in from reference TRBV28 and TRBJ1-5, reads DVKVTQSSRYLVKRTGEKVFLECVQDMDHENMFWYRQDPGLGLRLIYFSYDVKMKEKGDIPEGYSVSREKKERFSLILESASTNQTSMYLCASSLHQGSNQPQHFGDGTRLSIL.

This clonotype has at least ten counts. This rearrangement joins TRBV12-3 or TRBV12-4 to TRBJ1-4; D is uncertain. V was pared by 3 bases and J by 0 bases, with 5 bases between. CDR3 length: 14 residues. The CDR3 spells CASSFVTTNEKLFF. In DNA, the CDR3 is TGTGCCAGCAGTTTTGTAACAACTAATGAAAAACTGTTTTTT.

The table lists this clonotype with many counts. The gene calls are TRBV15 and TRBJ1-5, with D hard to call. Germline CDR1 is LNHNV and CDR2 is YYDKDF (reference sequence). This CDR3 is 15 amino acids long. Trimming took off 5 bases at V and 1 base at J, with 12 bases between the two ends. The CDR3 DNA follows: TGTGCCACCAGCGAGAGATGGCGGAGCAATCAGCCCCAGCATTTT. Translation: CATSERWRSNQPQHF.

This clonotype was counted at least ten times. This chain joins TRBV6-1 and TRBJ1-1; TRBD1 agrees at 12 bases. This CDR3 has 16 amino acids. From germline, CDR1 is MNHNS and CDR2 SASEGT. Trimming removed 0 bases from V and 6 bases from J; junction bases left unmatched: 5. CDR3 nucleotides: TGTGCCAGCAGTGAAGCGGGACAGGGGGCGCATCCTGAAGCTTTCTTT. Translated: CASSEAGQGAHPEAFF.

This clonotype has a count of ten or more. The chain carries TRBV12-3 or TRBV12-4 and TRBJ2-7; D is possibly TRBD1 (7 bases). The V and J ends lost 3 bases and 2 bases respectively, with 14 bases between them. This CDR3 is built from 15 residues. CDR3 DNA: TGTGCCAGCAGTTTCTGGCAGGGGGGAACCTACGAGCAGTACTTC. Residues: CASSFWQGGTYEQYF.

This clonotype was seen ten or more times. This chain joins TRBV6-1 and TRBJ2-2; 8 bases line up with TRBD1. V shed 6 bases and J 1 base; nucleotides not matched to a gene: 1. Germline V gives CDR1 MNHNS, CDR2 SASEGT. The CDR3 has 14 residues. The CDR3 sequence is CASSGQGNTGELFF. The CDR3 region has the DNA TGTGCCAGCAGCGGACAGGGGAACACCGGGGAGCTGTTTTTT.

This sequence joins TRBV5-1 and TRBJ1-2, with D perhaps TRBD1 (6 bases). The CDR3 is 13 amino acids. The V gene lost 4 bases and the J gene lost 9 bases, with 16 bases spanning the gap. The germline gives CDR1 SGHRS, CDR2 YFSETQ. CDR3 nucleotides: TGCGCCAGCAGCCAAACAGGGTTCGTGCGCTACACCTTC. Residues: CASSQTGFVRYTF.

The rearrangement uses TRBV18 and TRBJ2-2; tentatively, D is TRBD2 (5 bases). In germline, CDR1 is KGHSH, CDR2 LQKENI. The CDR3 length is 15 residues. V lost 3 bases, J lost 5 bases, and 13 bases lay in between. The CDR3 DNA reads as TGTGCCAGCTCACCCGGGCCGACGGGGACCGGGGAGCTGTTTTTT. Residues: CASSPGPTGTGELFF. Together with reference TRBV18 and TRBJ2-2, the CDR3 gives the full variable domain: NAGVMQNPRHLVRRRGQEARLRCSPMKGHSHVYWYRQLPEEGLKFMVYLQKENIIDESGMPKERFSAEFPKEGPSILRIQQVVRGDSAAYFCASSPGPTGTGELFFGEGSRLTVL.

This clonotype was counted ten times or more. The CDR3: CASSNTGQGQPQHF. The CDR3 region has the DNA TGTGCCAGCAGCAACACAGGACAGGGACAGCCCCAGCATTTT. The rearrangement uses TRBV28 and TRBJ1-5, with 8 bases matching TRBD1. Unmatched junction bases numbered 8, after V lost 6 bases and J lost 7 bases. CDR1 and CDR2 from the germline V gene are MDHEN and SYDVKM. The CDR3 has 14 amino acids.